These 30 T cell receptor beta chains originate from one sample sequenced in a study of vaccination and CD4 T cells after COVID-19. CD4+ T cells that had been cultured provided DNA sequenced with the Oncomine TCR Beta short-read assay. TCRdb ran MiXCR on the PCR reads and lists one entry per CDR3 protein. The sample includes some 13,000 distinct CDR3 sequences, 45% to 50% of them seen just once. No antigen is known for these receptors. Stated treatment: roughly 11-day PBMC culture with coronavirus spike peptide pools or control peptides (ViraFEST assay). Sequenced material: CD4+ T cells from blood, cultured in vitro. The receptors come from a human donor who had recovered from COVID-19.

This clonotype was recorded a few times. J is TRBJ2-3 and V is TRBV20-1; D gene uncertain. CDR3 size: 13 residues. Germline assignment: CDR1 DFQATT and CDR2 SNEGSKA (reference sequence). The V end was cut by 3 bases, the J end by 1 base, with 8 bases between. The CDR3 DNA sequence: TGCAGTGCTAGGGCTAGGGGCACAGATACGCAGTATTTT. The encoded protein is CSARARGTDTQYF.

This clonotype is medium-sized (0.01 to 0.1%). The V and J genes are TRBV27 and TRBJ1-5; 9 bases line up with TRBD1. The CDR3 covers 14 residues. From germline, CDR1 is MNHEY and CDR2 SMNVEV (reference sequence). Trimming cost V 6 bases and J 4 bases; bases outside gene matches: 4. Here the CDR3 reads CASSIDRGNQPQHF. CDR3 sequence (DNA): TGTGCCAGCAGCATTGACAGGGGGAATCAGCCCCAGCATTTT.

The chain is built from TRBV20-1 and TRBJ2-1; 9 nucleotides align to TRBD2. The V gene's germline CDR1 is DFQATT and CDR2 SNEGSKA (reference sequence). The J segment lost 1 base and the V segment lost 1 base, leaving 5 bases of the junction unmatched. The CDR3 has 16 amino acids. The CDR3 protein is CSARVPSGTSYNEQFF. For the CDR3, the DNA is TGCAGTGCTAGAGTCCCTAGCGGGACTTCCTACAATGAGCAGTTCTTC.

The chain is built from TRBV2 and TRBJ2-3, with a tentative D call TRBD1 (6 bases). The CDR3 has 12 amino acids. CDR1 is SNHLY and CDR2 is FYNNEI in the germline V gene. V was trimmed by 5 bases and J by 5 bases, leaving 8 bases between them. The CDR3 reads CASSIQGDTQYF. DNA of the CDR3: TGTGCCAGCAGTATACAGGGAGATACGCAGTATTTT.

The V call is TRBV19, the J call TRBJ2-1; 9 nucleotides align to TRBD2. The ends lost 7 bases at V and 9 bases at J; junction bases unmatched: 13. The CDR3 has 15 amino acids. CDR1 is LNHDA, CDR2 SQIVND, per germline (reference sequence). CDR3 DNA: TGTGCCAGTAAAGAGGCGGGAGGGCGGATGAGTGAGCAGTTCTTC. As protein: CASKEAGGRMSEQFF.

By share, this clonotype ranks as medium-sized. This rearrangement joins TRBV6-1 to TRBJ1-6, with 11 nucleotides matching TRBD1. The CDR3 covers 17 residues. The J segment lost 8 bases and the V segment lost 5 bases, leaving 11 bases of the junction unmatched. Germline CDR1 is MNHNS and CDR2 is SASEGT. DNA for the CDR3: TGTGCCAGCAGTAGCCCCCCCGGACAGGGGGCTTATTCACCCCTCCACTTT. Its translation: CASSSPPGQGAYSPLHF.

This chain joins TRBV20-1 and TRBJ2-5, with 10 bases matching TRBD2. Germline V gene lookup returns CDR1 DFQATT and CDR2 SNEGSKA (reference sequence). V was pared by 5 bases and J by 5 bases, with 11 bases of the junction left unmatched. The CDR3 has 15 residues. In nucleotides, the CDR3 is TGCAGTGCTCGGACTAGCGGAGGGCCGGGGGAGACCCAGTACTTC. The encoded protein is CSARTSGGPGETQYF.

This clonotype has just a few counts. The rearrangement uses TRBV20-1 and TRBJ2-3, with D possibly TRBD2 on 6 matching bases. In germline, CDR1 is DFQATT, CDR2 SNEGSKA (reference sequence). CDR3 length equals 13 residues. V was trimmed by 4 bases and J by 5 bases, leaving 13 bases between them. CDR3 DNA: TGCAGTGCTAAGGAGGGCGCGAGAGATACGCAGTATTTT. Protein: CSAKEGARDTQYF.

This rearrangement joins TRBV28 to TRBJ1-1, with TRBD1 matching 9 bases. The CDR3 spans 15 residues. CDR1 is MDHEN, CDR2 SYDVKM, per germline. V lost 1 base, J lost 6 bases, and 6 bases stayed unmatched. The CDR3 nucleotides are TGTGCCAGCAGTTTATCCGGACAGGGGACCTCTGAAGCTTTCTTT. Protein: CASSLSGQGTSEAFF.

A word on this clonotype: The junction shows a germline mismatch at one end, possibly a read error. The chain links TRBV20-1 to TRBJ1-5; D not certain. Germline loops: CDR1 DFQATT, CDR2 SNEGSKA (reference sequence). The CDR3 is made up of 14 amino acids. This CDR3 reads CSARDWSSDQPQHF. The CDR3 nucleotides are TGCAGTGCTAGAGATTGGAGTAGCGATCAGCCCCAGCATTTT.

The V call is TRBV6-1, the J call TRBJ2-7, with 10 bases identical to TRBD1. V lost 6 bases and J lost 12; bases outside the gene matches: 11. The germline V gene has CDR1 MNHNS and CDR2 SASEGT. The CDR3 loop spans 13 amino acids. The CDR3 DNA reads TGTGCCAGCAGGAGCGGACAGGGGGGATTTGGGTACTTC. Translated: CASRSGQGGFGYF.

This clonotype was recorded a few times. The rearrangement joins TRBV15 to TRBJ2-7; perhaps TRBD1 as D (5 bases). Trimming stripped 5 bases from V and 0 bases from J, with 8 bases between. The CDR3 contains 13 residues. The germline V gene has CDR1 LNHNV and CDR2 YYDKDF (reference sequence). CDR3 region: CATSRQSSYEQYF. The CDR3 bases are TGTGCCACCAGCCGACAGAGCTCCTACGAGCAGTACTTC.

V usage is TRBV20-1 and J usage is TRBJ2-3; D possibly corresponds to TRBD2 (5 bases). Germline assignment: CDR1 DFQATT and CDR2 SNEGSKA (reference sequence). The CDR3 is 11 residues long. Trimming shortened V by 7 bases and J by 6 bases, and 11 bases separated the two germline ends. The CDR3 nucleotides read TGCAGTGGAGCGGCCCCCGATACGCAGTATTTT. Amino acid sequence: CSGAAPDTQYF.

The rearrangement joins TRBV6-1 to TRBJ1-2, with D hard to call. The germline V and J ends were trimmed by 5 bases and 7 bases, with 14 bases remaining between them. The CDR3 extends over 13 amino acids. Germline loops: CDR1 MNHNS, CDR2 SASEGT. The DNA of the CDR3 is TGTGCCAGCAGTCGGAACCTAGGAGCTGGCTACACCTTC. Translated, it gives CASSRNLGAGYTF.

V and J are TRBV2 and TRBJ2-7; tentatively, D is TRBD1 (6 bases). The CDR3 sequence is 12 residues long. Germline V CDR1 and CDR2: SNHLY, FYNNEI. Trimming stripped 7 bases from V and 5 bases from J, with 12 bases between. CDR3 in DNA: TGTGCCAGCACCAGGGACATTAACGAGCAGTACTTC. Protein product: CASTRDINEQYF.

This sequence joins TRBV20-1 and TRBJ2-7; a weak D match, TRBD2 (6 bases). Trimming removed 0 bases from V and 5 bases from J, with 23 bases in between. The CDR3 runs 17 residues. The germline V gene encodes CDR1 DFQATT and CDR2 SNEGSKA (reference sequence). CDR3 DNA sequence: TGCAGTGCTAGAGATTCCCAGTTGGGGCTAGCGCTGAACGAGCAGTACTTC. Residues: CSARDSQLGLALNEQYF.

The V and J genes are TRBV18 and TRBJ1-6; 9 bases agree with TRBD1. The CDR3 has 17 amino acids. Germline V gene sequence: CDR1 KGHSH, CDR2 LQKENI. Trimming took 5 bases from V and 10 from J; bases not matched to a gene: 15. CDR3 residues: CASSSKQGAGLLSPLHF. CDR3 coding DNA: TGTGCCAGCTCATCCAAACAGGGGGCAGGACTCCTGTCACCCCTCCACTTT.

V gene TRBV6-2 or TRBV6-3 combines with J gene TRBJ2-5; 9 bases are a match to TRBD2. The CDR3 is made up of 16 amino acids. Trimming removed 0 bases from V and 4 bases from J; junction bases left unmatched: 6. Germline values: CDR1 MNHEY, CDR2 SVGEGT. CDR3: CASSYSLAGVGETQYF. The CDR3 nucleotides read TGTGCCAGCAGTTACTCCTTAGCGGGAGTAGGAGAGACCCAGTACTTC.

This clonotype has a handful of counts. The V and J genes are TRBV2 and TRBJ1-5; no clear D. V was clipped by 4 bases and J by 4 bases, with 8 bases between them. CDR3 length equals 13 residues. The germline V gene has CDR1 SNHLY and CDR2 FYNNEI. DNA for the CDR3: TGTGCCAGCAGTGGTTACCAAAATCAGCCCCAGCATTTT. This codes for CASSGYQNQPQHF.

This sequence joins TRBV30 and TRBJ1-5, with 9 bases matching TRBD1. J was trimmed by 5 bases and V by 2 bases; bases with no gene match: 7. Germline CDR1 is GTSNPN and CDR2 is SVGIG (reference sequence). CDR3 size: 15 residues. CDR3: CAWSPRDRDDQPQHF. The CDR3 DNA is TGTGCCTGGAGTCCCCGGGACAGGGACGATCAGCCCCAGCATTTT. Based on the CDR3 plus reference TRBV30 and TRBJ1-5, the full variable domain is SQTIHQWPATLVQPVGSPLSLECTVEGTSNPNLYWYRQAAGRGLQLLFYSVGIGQISSEVPQNLSASRPQDRQFILSSKKLLLSDSGFYLCAWSPRDRDDQPQHFGDGTRLSIL.

The chain has TRBV5-1 and TRBJ1-2, with TRBD1 identical over 10 bases. Germline V gives CDR1 SGHRS, CDR2 YFSETQ. J gave up 8 bases and V 3 bases, and 7 bases lay outside the gene matches. There are 14 residues in the CDR3. The CDR3 sequence is CASSSLGTGVGYTF. In DNA, the CDR3 is TGCGCCAGCAGCTCCCTGGGGACAGGGGTGGGCTACACCTTC.

V is TRBV7-2 and J is TRBJ1-2; the match to TRBD1 covers 10 bases. Germline V CDR1 and CDR2: SGHTA, FQGNSA. The V gene end was trimmed by 5 bases and the J gene end by 5 bases; junction bases not matched to a gene: 8. This CDR3 is 15 amino acids long. The CDR3 loop is CASSRGGQGLYGYTF. For the CDR3, the DNA is TGTGCCAGCAGCAGGGGGGGACAGGGGTTGTATGGCTACACCTTC.

The V call is TRBV7-8, the J call TRBJ1-2; a weak D match, TRBD1 (5 bases). The CDR3 covers 12 residues. The germline V and J ends were trimmed by 4 bases and 5 bases, with 8 bases remaining between them. Per the germline V gene, CDR1 is SGHVS and CDR2 is FQNEAQ. This CDR3 reads CASSYDSYGYTF. The DNA of the CDR3 is TGTGCCAGCAGCTACGACAGTTATGGCTACACCTTC.

About this clonotype: The CDR3 does not close with the conserved phenylalanine or tryptophan, likely indicating a read error. The chain combines TRBV27 with TRBJ2-2; the D gene is possibly TRBD2 (5 bases). The germline gives CDR1 MNHEY, CDR2 SMNVEV (reference sequence). Trimming stripped 2 bases from V and 0 bases from J, with 7 bases between. CDR3 size: 15 residues. Here the CDR3 reads CASSLGSANTGELFL. The CDR3 DNA follows: TGTGCCAGCAGTTTAGGGAGTGCGAACACCGGGGAGCTGTTTCTT.

This clonotype was counted a single time. The chain joins TRBV6-1 to TRBJ2-1; possibly TRBD1 or TRBD2 for D (5 bases each). The germline CDR1 and CDR2 sequences are MNHNS and SASEGT. V lost 8 bases and J 5 bases, leaving 13 bases between the germline ends. The CDR3 covers 13 residues. For the CDR3, the DNA is TGTGCCAGCGGGACCAACTACGACAATGAGCAGTTCTTC. Its protein product is CASGTNYDNEQFF.

This clonotype was seen a handful of times. This chain uses TRBV2 with TRBJ2-3; 7 bases map to TRBD1. Germline V lookup: CDR1 SNHLY, CDR2 FYNNEI. CDR3 size: 16 residues. V shed 10 bases and J 2 bases; nucleotides not matched to a gene: 15. This CDR3 is CATPGQWDRATDTQYF. The CDR3 coding sequence is TGTGCCACCCCAGGGCAATGGGACAGAGCCACAGATACGCAGTATTTT.

This clonotype turned up a few times. The genes are TRBV27 and TRBJ1-2; no reliable D call. CDR1 is MNHEY, CDR2 SMNVEV, per germline (reference sequence). There are 15 residues in the CDR3. Trimming took 2 bases from V and 7 from J, leaving 17 bases between them. CDR3 DNA sequence: TGTGCCAGCAGTTTAGGCCGCCCGGGGAACGGTGGCTACACCTTC. It translates to CASSLGRPGNGGYTF.

This clonotype came up a few times. The gene calls are TRBV15 and TRBJ2-7; possibly TRBD2 for D (7 bases). Germline V CDR1 and CDR2: LNHNV, YYDKDF (reference sequence). This CDR3 comprises 16 residues. The V end lost 1 base, the J end lost 9 bases, and 22 bases lay between the germline ends. In DNA, the CDR3 is TGTGCCACCAGCAGAGGACCATGGGGAGGGGGAGACAGGCAGTACTTC. Translation gives CATSRGPWGGGDRQYF.

CDR3 residues: CSANGVTSEAFF. The DNA of the CDR3 is TGCAGTGCTAACGGGGTTACGAGTGAAGCTTTCTTT. V and J are TRBV20-1 and TRBJ1-1; D is unclear. V dropped 4 bases and J dropped 7 bases, with 13 bases sitting between them. This CDR3 is 12 amino acids long. Germline CDR1 and CDR2: DFQATT and SNEGSKA (reference sequence).

This rearrangement joins TRBV20-1 to TRBJ1-1; 7 bases are shared with TRBD1. Germline V gene lookup returns CDR1 DFQATT and CDR2 SNEGSKA (reference sequence). This CDR3 is 14 amino acids long. The trim removed 1 base at V and 5 bases at J, leaving 7 bases unmatched. The CDR3 here is CSARGRDSNTEAFF. The CDR3 DNA reads TGCAGTGCTAGAGGCCGGGACAGTAATACTGAAGCTTTCTTT.